This TCR beta chain originates from a study of shared clonotypes between healthy human individuals (dated by TCRdb to 2019 to 2021). About the investigation overall: A few men and a couple of women, aged 18 to 49 years, made up the cohort. Between about 0.8 and 9 billion PBMCs per donor were obtained by leukapheresis. Libraries were prepared and TCR repertoires were sequenced by different laboratories using diverse techniques, in order to increase sequencing depth and limit assay-specific biases. For each donor, three plates each were used for CD4 naive and CD4 memory, two plates were used for CD8 naive, and one plate was used for CD8 memory. To estimate repertoire size and how much clonotypes are shared between individuals, the study performed deep sequencing of blood TCR repertoires from five healthy adults.

Details on this clone: Its antigen remains undetermined. Base qualities are not recorded, but no much larger clone differs from it by a single base.

CD8 naive samples consisted of CD45RO-negative cells that were positively selected for CCR7, yielding a CD45RA+CCR7+ population without TemRA cells. Donors were healthy HIV-negative adults with no recently reported acute infections or vaccinations. Every donor was a Caucasian adult living in Nashville, Tennessee, USA. After blood collection by leukapheresis, PBMCs were isolated using Ficoll-Histopaque density gradient centrifugation and then cryopreserved in the vapor phase of liquid nitrogen. Analytical flow cytometry was used to check the purity and quantity of every magnetically sorted T cell population. Genomic DNA was isolated from each sorted fraction and quantified by UV absorbance on a Nanodrop 2000c. TCR CDR3 regions were amplified from genomic DNA by multiplex PCR using the deep immunoSEQ assay. Extracted genomic DNA from each cell subset was distributed evenly across all wells of several immunoSEQ 96-well plates, and each plate was treated as a replicate. For sorted subsets, each replicate PCR was loaded with about 200 ng genomic DNA, equivalent to some 31,000 T cell genomes. Purified libraries were quantified with a Qubit 3.0 fluorometer, sized on a Bioanalyzer 2100, and re-quantified with the KAPA Library Quantification kit. Every immunoSEQ 96-well plate was sequenced on a separate single-read 150-cycle Illumina NextSeq 550 flow cell. The original pipeline was this. Because the immunoSEQ output held only junctional sequences and lacked quality scores, the filtering could not match the filtering applied to full-length reads. Sequences were annotated with PyIR, a Python wrapper for IgBLAST v1.9, and V/J genes and CDR3 were assigned using IMGT germline references. Any read was removed if the V/J assignment was weak (E-value above 1e-6), the CDR3 was missing, or the read contained stop codons, out-of-frame junctions, or ambiguous translated residues. V3J clonotypes were defined as sequences sharing the same inferred V gene, J gene, and CDR3 amino acid sequence. To compute the percentage overlap between repertoires, the number of shared unique clonotypes was divided by the size of the smaller repertoire. Richness of each repertoire was evaluated using RTK rarefaction, the Chao1 estimator, and Recon v2.1 estimates of unobserved clonotypes. Generation probabilities for all TCRbeta clonotypes obtained by the gDNA method from a handful of donors were computed using OLGA. TCRdb limited this immuneACCESS table to in-frame rearrangements with V and J called. A share of clones is missing; checked studies link under half to unresolved V genes, and the rest is unexplained. V, J and clone size derive from that table, while D and trimming were established from the DNA sequence. Recorded for this sample are about 2 million clones; just under 95% of them occurred a single time. 1% to 1.3% of the sample comes from the top ten.

The investigation overall reported the following: When several donors were compared, the shared fraction of clonotypes was around 5.1% for naive CD4, about 4% for naive CD8, roughly 2.5% for memory CD4, and 0.4% for memory CD8. Higher generation probabilities were observed for clonotypes shared by all four sorted-subset donors than for non-shared clonotypes. Even with the large sequencing depth, rarefaction of the sorted-subset datasets indicated that sequencing was incomplete. Only blood was sampled, and tissue TCR repertoires likely differ from those in blood. Naive subsets generally had larger estimated clonotype richness than memory subsets. The genetic and exposure-history diversity represented was limited by the small number of donors. Pairwise subsampling indicated that sequencing depth was expected to affect the degree of clonotype sharing among donors.

The TCR was taken from a man aged 18 to 29 in good health. Sequenced material: naive CD8+ T cells sorted from blood. In light of the paper, this sample's cell subset or site label describes: CD45RA+CCR7+.

The DNA sequence reads TGTGCCAGCAGCCACCCCCGGAGTGAGGTTGACATTCAGTACTTC. This encodes CASSHPRSEVDIQYF. The chain employs TRBV6-1 and TRBJ2-4, with no confident D gene call. The V end loses 6 bases and the J end loses 8 bases, and a stretch of 20 bases separates them. The CDR3 has 15 amino acids, counting the end cysteine and phenylalanine. The DNA shown is the 45-base CDR3, in frame from base 1. CDR1 and CDR2 were assigned from the germline V gene as MNHNS and SASEGT.